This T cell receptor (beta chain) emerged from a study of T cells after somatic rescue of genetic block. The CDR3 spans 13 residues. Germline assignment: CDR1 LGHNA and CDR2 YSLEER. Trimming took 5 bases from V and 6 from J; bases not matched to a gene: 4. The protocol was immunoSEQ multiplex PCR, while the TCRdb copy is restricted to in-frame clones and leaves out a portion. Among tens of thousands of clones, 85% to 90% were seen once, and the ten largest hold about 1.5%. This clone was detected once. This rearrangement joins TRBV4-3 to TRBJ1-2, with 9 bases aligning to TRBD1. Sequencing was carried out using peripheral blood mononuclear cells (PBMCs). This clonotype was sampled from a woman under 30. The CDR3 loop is CASSSTGGDGYTF. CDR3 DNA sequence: TGCGCCAGCAGCTCAACAGGGGGCGATGGCTACACCTTC.